These 10 T cell receptor beta chains originate from one sample sequenced in a study of TIL therapy for anti-PD-1-resistant metastatic lung cancer. The libraries were made with immunoSEQ v3. Here immunoSEQ multiplex PCR was the method, and the copy in TCRdb shows in-frame clones only, minus some. The data show 50,000 to 65,000 clones, with roughly two thirds seen just once and 6.6% held by the top ten. Noted time point: pre-treatment sample, taken before nivolumab and TIL therapy. The input for sequencing was blood, taken at baseline. These receptors all stem from a person aged 25 to 80 with non-small cell lung cancer.

The rearrangement links TRBV5-1 to TRBJ2-6; a weak D match, TRBD1 (6 bases). The V and J ends lost 4 bases and 3 bases respectively, with 8 bases between them. Germline lookup yields CDR1 SGHRS and CDR2 YFSETQ. This CDR3 has 14 residues. The CDR3 spells CASSADSGANVLTF. In DNA, the CDR3 is TGCGCCAGCAGCGCGGACAGTGGGGCCAACGTCCTGACTTTC.

This clone has just one count. This chain links TRBV4-1 with TRBJ1-1; maybe TRBD1 (5 bases). The CDR3 is made up of 17 amino acids. The germline V and J ends were trimmed by 0 bases and 2 bases, with 16 bases remaining between them. Germline V gives CDR1 MGHRA, CDR2 YSYEKL. This CDR3 is CASSQEGLGWDNTEAFF. The CDR3 DNA sequence: TGCGCCAGCAGCCAAGAAGGGTTAGGGTGGGACAACACTGAAGCTTTCTTT.

This clone was observed a few times. The chain uses TRBV18 and TRBJ1-2; unclear D gene. The CDR3 contains 15 residues. The V gene lost 3 bases and the J gene lost 6 bases, with 17 bases spanning the gap. Germline V gene sequence: CDR1 KGHSH, CDR2 LQKENI. In nucleotides, the CDR3 is TGTGCCAGCTCACCCCAACAGACGGACTGGGATGGCTACACCTTC. Amino acid sequence: CASSPQQTDWDGYTF.

In this sample, this clone is medium-sized (0.01 to 0.1%). This sequence joins TRBV30 and TRBJ1-1; a weak D match, TRBD1 (6 bases). The CDR3 has 13 residues. V lost 2 bases, J lost 1 base, and 8 bases lay in between. Germline V CDR1 and CDR2: GTSNPN, SVGIG (reference sequence). The CDR3 region is CAWSLQGNTEAFF. CDR3 sequence (DNA): TGTGCCTGGAGTCTACAGGGGAACACTGAAGCTTTCTTT.

This sequence joins TRBV27 and TRBJ2-3, with TRBD2 as a possible D gene (6 bases). Germline loops: CDR1 MNHEY, CDR2 SMNVEV (reference sequence). V was shortened by 6 bases and J by 8 bases, with 15 bases between the two germline ends. This CDR3 has 13 amino acids. CDR3 protein: CASRTSGLGTQYF. CDR3 sequence (DNA): TGTGCCAGCAGGACTAGTGGGTTGGGTACGCAGTATTTT.

The genes are TRBV30 and TRBJ2-7; D not resolved. V was clipped by 3 bases and J by 5 bases, with 11 bases between them. The CDR3 consists of 12 residues. The germline V gene encodes CDR1 GTSNPN and CDR2 SVGIG (reference sequence). The CDR3 sequence: CAWRRPLDEQYF. As DNA, the CDR3 is TGTGCCTGGAGGAGGCCCTTGGACGAGCAGTACTTC.

This clone was observed a few times. The chain recombines TRBV6-5 with TRBJ1-1; TRBD1 might be the D (5 bases). This CDR3 spans 14 amino acids. The V end lost 3 bases, the J end lost 1 base, and 9 bases lay between the germline ends. CDR1 MNHEY and CDR2 SVGAGI come from the germline V gene. The CDR3 reads CASSYGHRNTEAFF. Written as DNA, the CDR3 is TGTGCCAGCAGTTATGGACACCGGAACACTGAAGCTTTCTTT.

This clone was picked up one time. The V gene is TRBV29-1, the J gene TRBJ2-1, with TRBD2 matching 7 bases. Unmatched junction bases numbered 8, after V lost 2 bases and J lost 7 bases. The length of the CDR3 is 14 residues. Germline V gives CDR1 SQVTM, CDR2 ANQGSEA. Here the CDR3 reads CSVESLAVGNEQFF. Written as DNA, the CDR3 is TGCAGCGTTGAATCTCTAGCGGTAGGAAATGAGCAGTTCTTC.

This chain uses TRBV27 with TRBJ2-1; either TRBD1 or TRBD2 may supply D (5 bases each). CDR1 is MNHEY and CDR2 is SMNVEV in the germline V gene (reference sequence). Trimming left V 7 bases short and J 6 bases short, with 13 bases between. This CDR3 comprises 13 residues. The CDR3 spells CASKLSGTNEQFF. The DNA of the CDR3 is TGTGCCAGCAAATTATCCGGGACCAATGAGCAGTTCTTC.

In its sample, this clone was seen a few times. For the CDR3, the DNA is TGTGCCAGCTCACCACGCCCTATCTCGGATTTGAACACCGGGGAGCTGTTTTTT. Translation gives CASSPRPISDLNTGELFF. The V gene is TRBV18, the J gene TRBJ2-2; D is unclear. The CDR3 has 18 residues. V lost 1 base and J lost 1, with 16 bases in between. In germline, CDR1 is KGHSH, CDR2 LQKENI.